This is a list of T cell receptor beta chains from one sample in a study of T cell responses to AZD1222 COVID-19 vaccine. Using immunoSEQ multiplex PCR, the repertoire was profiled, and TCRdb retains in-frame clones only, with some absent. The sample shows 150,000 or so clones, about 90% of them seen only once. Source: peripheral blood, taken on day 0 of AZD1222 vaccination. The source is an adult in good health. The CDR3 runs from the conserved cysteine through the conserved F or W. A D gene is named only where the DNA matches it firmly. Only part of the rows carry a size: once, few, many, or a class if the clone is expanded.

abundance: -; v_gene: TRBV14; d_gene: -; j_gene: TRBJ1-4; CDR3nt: TGTGCCAGCAGCCAGTTCCGGGACGTGGGTGAAAAACTGTTTTTT; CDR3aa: CASSQFRDVGEKLFF
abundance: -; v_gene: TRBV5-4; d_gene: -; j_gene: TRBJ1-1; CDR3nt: TGTGCCAGCAGCCCTACGGTTGCCGCTGAAGCTTTCTTT; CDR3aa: CASSPTVAAEAFF
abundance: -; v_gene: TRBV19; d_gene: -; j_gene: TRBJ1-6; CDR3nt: TGTGCCAGTAGTACCCGTCCGGACGGGAGCTCCTATAATTCACCCCTCCACTTT; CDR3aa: CASSTRPDGSSYNSPLHF
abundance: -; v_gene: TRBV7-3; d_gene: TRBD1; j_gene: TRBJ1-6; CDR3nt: TGTGCCAGCAGCCGGGACAGGTCGAATTCACCCCTCCACTTT; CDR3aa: CASSRDRSNSPLHF
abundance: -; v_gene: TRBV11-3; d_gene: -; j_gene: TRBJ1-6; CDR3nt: TGTGCCAGCAGCCCGGGAACCCTGGCGCCCCTCCACTTT; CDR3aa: CASSPGTLAPLHF
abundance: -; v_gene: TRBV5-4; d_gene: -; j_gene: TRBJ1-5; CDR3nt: TGTGCCAGCAGCTTTGGGGGGACCCAATTTCAGCCCCAGCATTTT; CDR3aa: CASSFGGTQFQPQHF
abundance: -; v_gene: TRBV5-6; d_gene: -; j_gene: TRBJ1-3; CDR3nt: TGTGCCAGCAGCTTGGTGTCAGGGCCAGGAAACACCATATATTTT; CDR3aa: CASSLVSGPGNTIYF
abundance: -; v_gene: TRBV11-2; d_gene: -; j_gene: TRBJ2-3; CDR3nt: TGTGCCAGCAGCTTAGAACGGGGGACCACAGATACGCAGTATTTT; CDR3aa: CASSLERGTTDTQYF
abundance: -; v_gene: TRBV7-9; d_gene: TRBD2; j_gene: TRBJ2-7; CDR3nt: TGTGCCAGCAGCTTAGACGGGAGGTCCTACGAGCAGTACTTC; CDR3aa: CASSLDGRSYEQYF
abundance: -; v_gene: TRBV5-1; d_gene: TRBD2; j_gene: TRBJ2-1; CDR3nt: TGCGCCAGCAGCTTGGCCGCGGGGGGCACCTACAATGAGCAGTTCTTC; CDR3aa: CASSLAAGGTYNEQFF
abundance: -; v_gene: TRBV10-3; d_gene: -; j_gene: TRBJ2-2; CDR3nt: TGTGCCATCAGTGAATATGGGGCCAACACCGGGGAGCTGTTTTTT; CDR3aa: CAISEYGANTGELFF
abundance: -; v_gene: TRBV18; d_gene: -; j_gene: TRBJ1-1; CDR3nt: TGTGCCAGCTCACCACCGACCACAGGGCACTACACTGAAGCTTTCTTT; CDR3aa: CASSPPTTGHYTEAFF
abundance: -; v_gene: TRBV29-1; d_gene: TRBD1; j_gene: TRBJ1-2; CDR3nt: TGCAGCGTTGAATCAGGGGGCTCCTATGGCTACACCTTC; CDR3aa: CSVESGGSYGYTF
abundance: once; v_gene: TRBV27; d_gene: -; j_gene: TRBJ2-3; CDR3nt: TGTGCCAGCAGTTTCCGCCTTACTAGCACAGATACGCAGTATTTT; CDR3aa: CASSFRLTSTDTQYF
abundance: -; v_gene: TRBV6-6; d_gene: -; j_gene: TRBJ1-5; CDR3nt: TGTGCCAGCAGTTACCAGGGTCGCAATCAGCCCCAGCATTTT; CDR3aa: CASSYQGRNQPQHF
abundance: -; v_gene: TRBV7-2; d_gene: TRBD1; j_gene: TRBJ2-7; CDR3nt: TGTGCCAGCAGTATCGGACAGGGCGTGGTCGAGCAGTACTTC; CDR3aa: CASSIGQGVVEQYF
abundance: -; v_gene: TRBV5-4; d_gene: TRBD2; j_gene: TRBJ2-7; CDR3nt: TGTGCCAGCAGCTTAGCGGGGGTTAGCTCCTACGAGCAGTACTTC; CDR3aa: CASSLAGVSSYEQYF
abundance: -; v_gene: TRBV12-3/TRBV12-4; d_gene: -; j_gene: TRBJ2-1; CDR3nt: TGTGCCAGCAGCCGACGGGGGAACAATGAGCAGTTCTTC; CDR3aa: CASSRRGNNEQFF
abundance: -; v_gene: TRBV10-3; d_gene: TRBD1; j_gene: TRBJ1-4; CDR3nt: TGTGCCATCAGTGAGGGACGACAGGGGGGTGAAAAACTGTTTTTT; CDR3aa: CAISEGRQGGEKLFF
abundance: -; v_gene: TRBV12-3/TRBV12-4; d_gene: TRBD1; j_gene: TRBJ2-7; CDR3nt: TGTGCCAGCAGTTTTGCAGGGGGCTACGAGCAGTACTTC; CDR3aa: CASSFAGGYEQYF
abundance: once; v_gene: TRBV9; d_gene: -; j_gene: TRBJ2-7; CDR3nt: TGTGCCAGCAGCGTAGAACAGTATCCCTACGAGCAGTACTTC; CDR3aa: CASSVEQYPYEQYF
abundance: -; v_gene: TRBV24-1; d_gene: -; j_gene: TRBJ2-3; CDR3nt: TGTGCCACCAGTGACGTCGGGGTCTCCACAGATACGCAGTATTTT; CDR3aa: CATSDVGVSTDTQYF
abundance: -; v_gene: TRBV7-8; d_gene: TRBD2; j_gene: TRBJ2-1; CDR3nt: TGTGCCAGCAGCCACAGGACTAGCGGGGGACACTACAATGAGCAGTTCTTC; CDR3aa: CASSHRTSGGHYNEQFF
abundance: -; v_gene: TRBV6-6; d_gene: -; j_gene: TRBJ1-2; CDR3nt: TGTGCCAGCAGTCCCTCCATGGGGGCTACCGTCGGAGATGGCTACACCTTC; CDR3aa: CASSPSMGATVGDGYTF
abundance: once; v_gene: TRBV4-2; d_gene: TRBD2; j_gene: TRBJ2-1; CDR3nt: TGTGCCAGCAGCCAAGGGGGACTAGCACTGGGATCCTACAATGAGCAGTTCTTC; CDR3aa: CASSQGGLALGSYNEQFF
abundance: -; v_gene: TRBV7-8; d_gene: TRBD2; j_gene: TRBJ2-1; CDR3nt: TGTGCTAGTCGCGGGGGGGCTAATGAGCAGTTCTTC; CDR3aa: CASRGGANEQFF
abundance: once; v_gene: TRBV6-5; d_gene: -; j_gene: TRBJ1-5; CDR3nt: TGTGCCAGCAGCATAGACAGCAATCAGCCCCAGCATTTT; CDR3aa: CASSIDSNQPQHF
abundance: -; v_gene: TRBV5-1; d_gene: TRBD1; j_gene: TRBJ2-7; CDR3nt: TGCGCCAGCAGCTTGGCCAGGACAGGGGGCGCGGACGAGCAGTACTTC; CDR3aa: CASSLARTGGADEQYF
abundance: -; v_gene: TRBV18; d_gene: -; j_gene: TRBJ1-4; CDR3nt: TGTGCCAGCTCACTCCAGGGGACAACTAATGAAAAACTGTTTTTT; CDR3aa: CASSLQGTTNEKLFF
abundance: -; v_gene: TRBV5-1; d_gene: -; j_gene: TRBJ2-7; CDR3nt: TGCGCCAGCCCGGTTGGCTACTTTTCCTACGAGCAGTACTTC; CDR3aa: CASPVGYFSYEQYF
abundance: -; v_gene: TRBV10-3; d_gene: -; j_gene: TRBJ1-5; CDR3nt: TGTGCCATCAGTGAGATGGGGGGCGTACTCCAGCCCCAGCATTTT; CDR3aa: CAISEMGGVLQPQHF
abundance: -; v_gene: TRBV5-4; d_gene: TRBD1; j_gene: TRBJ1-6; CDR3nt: TGTGCCAGCAGCTTGGTTCCGACAGGGGTCGGTTCACCCCTCCACTTT; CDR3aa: CASSLVPTGVGSPLHF
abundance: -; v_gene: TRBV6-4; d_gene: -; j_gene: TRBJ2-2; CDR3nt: TGTGCCAGCAAGGTGCAGGGAGGCACCGGGGAGCTGTTTTTT; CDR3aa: CASKVQGGTGELFF
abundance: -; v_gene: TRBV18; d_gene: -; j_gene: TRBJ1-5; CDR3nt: TGTGCCAGCTCACCGGGGGGGACGGGCAATCAGCCCCAGCATTTT; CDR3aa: CASSPGGTGNQPQHF
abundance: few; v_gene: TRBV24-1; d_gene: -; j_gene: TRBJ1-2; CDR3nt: TGTGCCACCAGTGCGGGGTTGGGAGGCTACACCTTC; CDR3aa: CATSAGLGGYTF
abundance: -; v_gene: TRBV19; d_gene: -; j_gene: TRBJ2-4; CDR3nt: TGTGCGGATAGAAGGGTTCAGTACTTC; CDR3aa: CADRRVQYF
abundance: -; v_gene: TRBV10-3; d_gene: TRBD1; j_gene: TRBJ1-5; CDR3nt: TGTGCCATCAGCGAAGGACAGGTTTTACCCCAGCATTTT; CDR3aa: CAISEGQVLPQHF